The next 23 T cell receptor beta chains were all read from a single sample in a study of T cells and copy number aberrations in small-cell lung cancer. Method: immunoSEQ multiplex PCR; TCRdb's copy keeps in-frame clones and lacks some. The sample lists thousands of clones; about 72% were seen once. The sample comprised normal tissue next to the tumor. The source is a woman between 65 and 79 years old with small cell lung cancer. Some clones in this sample may be carry-over from other donors' samples.

J is TRBJ2-5 and V is TRBV5-1, with D possibly being TRBD1 (5 bases). The CDR3 covers 16 residues. Trimming took off 1 base at V and 5 bases at J, with 18 bases between the two ends. Germline V gene data show CDR1 as SGHRS and CDR2 as YFSETQ. CDR3 protein: CASSLWARELWETQYF. The DNA of the CDR3 is TGCGCCAGCAGCTTGTGGGCCAGGGAACTGTGGGAGACCCAGTACTTC.

The rearrangement uses TRBV10-3 and TRBJ1-5; D is unclear. Trimming removed 3 bases at V and 0 bases at J, with 3 bases between. Per the germline V gene, CDR1 is ENHRY and CDR2 is SYGVKD. This CDR3 has 13 residues. CDR3 loop: CAISEFSNQPQHF. The CDR3 DNA follows: TGTGCCATCAGTGAATTTAGCAATCAGCCCCAGCATTTT.

V and J are TRBV5-8 and TRBJ2-3; no firm D call. The CDR3 is 13 residues long. V lost 1 base and J 0 bases, leaving 3 bases between the germline ends. CDR1 is SGHTS, CDR2 YDEGEE, per germline. CDR3 residues: CASSLTSTDTQYF. In nucleotides, the CDR3 is TGTGCCAGCAGCTTGACTAGCACAGATACGCAGTATTTT. The full variable domain, with the rest looked up from reference TRBV5-8 and TRBJ2-3, is EAGVTQSPTHLIKTRGQQATLRCSPISGHTSVYWYQQALGLGLQFLLWYDEGEERNRGNFPPRFSGRQFPNYSSELNVNALELEDSALYLCASSLTSTDTQYFGPGTRLTVL.

The chain links TRBV18 to TRBJ2-5, with D perhaps TRBD2 (6 bases). V was shortened by 3 bases and J by 3 bases, with 14 bases between the two germline ends. Germline CDR1 reads KGHSH; CDR2 reads LQKENI. This CDR3 has 15 amino acids. The CDR3 reads CASSPREDWKETQYF. As DNA, the CDR3 is TGTGCCAGCTCACCGAGGGAGGATTGGAAAGAGACCCAGTACTTC. The variable domain in full, with the rest retrieved from reference TRBV18 and TRBJ2-5, is NAGVMQNPRHLVRRRGQEARLRCSPMKGHSHVYWYRQLPEEGLKFMVYLQKENIIDESGMPKERFSAEFPKEGPSILRIQQVVRGDSAAYFCASSPREDWKETQYFGPGTRLLVL.

This clone was counted only a few times. The missing conserved phenylalanine or tryptophan at the end of this CDR3 makes a read error likely. The DNA is left out, because the CDR3 cannot be placed on it with certainty; the CDR3 is given as TCRdb lists it. Different DNA sequences within this sample yield the same CDR3. The rearrangement joins TRBV3-1 (or the pseudogene TRBV3-2) to TRBJ1-4. Germline CDR1 reads LGHDT; CDR2 reads YNNKEL (reference sequence). Termini included, the CDR3 measures 8 amino acids. The CDR3 spells CASSPPGS.

The chain uses TRBV19 and TRBJ1-5; D remains ambiguous. Trimming pared 0 bases from V and 3 bases from J, leaving 3 bases between. This CDR3 spans 13 amino acids. Germline assignment: CDR1 LNHDA and CDR2 SQIVND (reference sequence). Here the CDR3 DNA reads TGTGCCAGTAGTATAGACATCAATCAGCCCCAGCATTTT. Translated: CASSIDINQPQHF.

The chain is built from TRBV5-5 and TRBJ2-7; 11 nucleotides agree with TRBD1. The junction had 14 bases not matched to a gene; V was cut back by 5 bases and J by 4 bases. Germline V gene data show CDR1 as SGHKS and CDR2 as YYEKEE (reference sequence). The length of the CDR3 is 17 residues. Here the CDR3 reads CASRLTIGTGGMYEQYF. In nucleotides, the CDR3 is TGTGCCAGCAGGCTGACGATAGGGACAGGGGGTATGTACGAGCAGTACTTC.

CDR3 region: CASSFSLQFYEQYF. CDR3 DNA sequence: TGTGCCAGCAGCTTTTCGTTGCAGTTCTACGAGCAGTACTTC. This chain links TRBV7-2 with TRBJ2-7; D is ambiguous. V lost 3 bases to trimming and J lost 3 bases, with 12 bases between them. Germline values: CDR1 SGHTA, CDR2 FQGNSA. The length of the CDR3 is 14 residues.

The rearrangement links TRBV13 to TRBJ2-3; TRBD2 might be the D (6 bases). The germline V gene has CDR1 PRHDT and CDR2 FYEKMQ (reference sequence). V lost 4 bases and J lost 5, with 22 bases in between. The CDR3 covers 17 residues. The CDR3 DNA is TGTGCCAGCAGCTCGGGAGTTAGCGGTAACTCTGGAGATACGCAGTATTTT. As protein: CASSSGVSGNSGDTQYF.

This rearrangement joins TRBV7-6 to TRBJ1-2; 8 positions agree with TRBD1. V shed 2 bases, J shed 0 bases, and the junction held 2 bases outside the gene matches. This CDR3 region has 15 residues. Germline CDR1 and CDR2: SGHVS and FNYEAQ. CDR3: CASSLMTGANYGYTF. CDR3 coding DNA: TGTGCCAGCAGCTTAATGACAGGGGCTAACTATGGCTACACCTTC.

This clone has a single count. The chain has TRBV4-3 and TRBJ1-2; D is possibly TRBD1 (6 bases). The V and J ends lost 0 bases and 4 bases respectively, with 21 bases between them. The CDR3 totals 18 residues. Germline V gene sequence: CDR1 LGHNA, CDR2 YSLEER. The CDR3: CASSQEVGATGLGYGYTF. The CDR3 region has the DNA TGCGCCAGCAGCCAAGAAGTGGGGGCTACAGGGCTCGGCTATGGCTACACCTTC.

In the case of this clone: This may be a read error, as it is one base from a much larger clone. This same CDR3 is encoded by further DNA sequences in the sample. The chain recombines TRBV28 with TRBJ2-7; D is perhaps TRBD1 or TRBD2 (5 bases each). The CDR3 totals 14 residues. Germline CDR1 and CDR2: MDHEN and SYDVKM. The CDR3: CASSLGRFIYEQYF. The CDR3 region has the DNA TGTGCCAGCAGCCTGGGACGCTTTATTTACGAGCAGTATTTC.

In the case of this clone: Sequence at one end of the junction differs from germline and may be a read error. The chain links TRBV4-1 to TRBJ1-5; weak D call: TRBD1 (5 bases). The CDR3 spans 15 residues. Germline V CDR1 and CDR2: MGHRA, YSYEKL. The CDR3: CVSRVGEASNQPQHF. The CDR3 coding sequence is TGCGTCAGCAGAGTGGGGGAGGCAAGCAATCAGCCCCAGCATTTT.

The chain is built from TRBV5-5 and TRBJ2-1, with 13 positions matching TRBD2. The CDR3 loop spans 14 amino acids. From germline, CDR1 is SGHKS and CDR2 YYEKEE (reference sequence). V dropped 3 bases and J dropped 9; count of bases not matched to a gene: 3. The CDR3 nucleotides read TGTGCCAGCAGCTGGACTAGCGGGAGTGGTGAGCAGTTCTTC. It is translated as CASSWTSGSGEQFF.

The V and J genes are TRBV2 and TRBJ1-1; D unclear. The CDR3 has 13 residues. Germline values: CDR1 SNHLY, CDR2 FYNNEI. The V gene lost 6 bases and the J gene lost 1 base, with 9 bases spanning the gap. Here the CDR3 DNA reads TGTGCCAGCAGGGTTGCCCCGAACACTGAAGCTTTCTTT. This sequence encodes CASRVAPNTEAFF.

The rearrangement uses TRBV7-2 and TRBJ2-6; no clear D. The V gene's germline CDR1 is SGHTA and CDR2 FQGNSA. The CDR3 length is 17 residues. Trimming stripped 2 bases from V and 4 bases from J, with 15 bases between. The CDR3 here is CASSLFPVSAGANVLTF. The CDR3 DNA sequence: TGTGCCAGCAGCTTATTCCCGGTGTCGGCAGGGGCCAACGTCCTGACTTTC.

The gene calls are TRBV6-1 and TRBJ2-7; 7 bases fit TRBD1. CDR3 length: 14 amino acids. Trimming took 6 bases from V and 3 from J; bases not matched to a gene: 8. Germline CDR1 reads MNHNS; CDR2 reads SASEGT. CDR3 nucleotides: TGTGCCAGCAGCGCCGACAGGGTAAGCTACGAGCAGTACTTC. It specifies CASSADRVSYEQYF.

This clone has more than one count but fewer than ten. The genes are TRBV9 and TRBJ2-7; TRBD1 matches at 7 bases. This CDR3 has 17 residues. V gave up 3 bases and J gave up 0 bases; unmatched junction bases: 12. CDR1 is SGDLS, CDR2 YYNGEE, per germline. CDR3 DNA: TGTGCCAGCAGCGCTACTTCTGACAGGGCGAGCTCCTACGAGCAGTACTTC. This sequence encodes CASSATSDRASSYEQYF. The entire variable domain, with the rest obtained from reference TRBV9 and TRBJ2-7, is as follows: DSGVTQTPKHLITATGQRVTLRCSPRSGDLSVYWYQQSLDQGLQFLIQYYNGEERAKGNILERFSAQQFPDLHSELNLSSLELGDSALYFCASSATSDRASSYEQYFGPGTRLTVT.

This clone occurred a few times. This chain uses TRBV18 with TRBJ2-3, with D unclear. V gave up 6 bases and J gave up 0 bases, with 13 bases separating them. Germline CDR1 reads KGHSH; CDR2 reads LQKENI. The length of the CDR3 is 15 residues. The CDR3 spells CASSPRFSSTDTQYF. CDR3 in DNA: TGTGCCAGCTCCCCGAGATTCTCTAGCACAGATACGCAGTATTTT.

The chain combines TRBV11-1 with TRBJ2-5; 9 positions agree with TRBD2. This CDR3 comprises 16 residues. The germline V gene has CDR1 SGHAT and CDR2 FQDESV (reference sequence). The V segment lost 5 bases and the J segment 1 base; nucleotides outside the gene matches: 8. The CDR3 DNA reads as TGTGCCAGCAGCCTAGGGACTAGCAGTACCCAAGAGACCCAGTACTTC. Translated: CASSLGTSSTQETQYF.

The chain links TRBV7-2 to TRBJ2-5; no clear D. Per the germline V gene, CDR1 is SGHTA and CDR2 is FQGNSA. Trimming removed 0 bases at V and 1 base at J, with 6 bases between. The CDR3 runs to 14 residues. The CDR3 nucleotides read TGTGCCAGCAGCTTAGCAACGACCCAAGAGACCCAGTACTTC. The encoded protein is CASSLATTQETQYF. The full variable domain, its missing parts supplied by reference TRBV7-2 and TRBJ2-5, is GAGVSQSPSNKVTEKGKDVELRCDPISGHTALYWYRQSLGQGLEFLIYFQGNSAPDKSGLPSDRFSAERTGGSVSTLTIQRTQQEDSAVYLCASSLATTQETQYFGPGTRLLVL.

This chain links TRBV5-1 with TRBJ1-2; tentatively, D is TRBD1 (5 bases). From germline, CDR1 is SGHRS and CDR2 YFSETQ. V lost 2 bases, J lost 2 bases, and 16 bases lay in between. This CDR3 comprises 16 residues. The chain's CDR3 is CASSFRSDRRNYGYTF. CDR3 sequence (DNA): TGCGCCAGCAGCTTTAGGTCAGACAGACGCAACTATGGCTACACCTTC. Supplemented by reference TRBV5-1 and TRBJ1-2, the full variable domain reads KAGVTQTPRYLIKTRGQQVTLSCSPISGHRSVSWYQQTPGQGLQFLFEYFSETQRNKGNFPGRFSGRQFSNSRSEMNVSTLELGDSALYLCASSFRSDRRNYGYTFGSGTRLTVV.

The chain carries TRBV25-1 and TRBJ2-7; the match to TRBD2 covers 8 bases. The CDR3 spans 15 residues. Looked up from germline, CDR1 is MGHDK and CDR2 is SYGVNS. The junction had 10 bases not matched to a gene; V was cut back by 4 bases and J by 5 bases. The CDR3 DNA reads TGTGCCAGCAGTGGTAGTTTACGCGGGGGGCACGAGCAGTACTTC. This translates into CASSGSLRGGHEQYF.